The TCR beta chain under discussion was sequenced for a study of blood T cell repertoires in COVID-19. Study-level information: The samples span acute and convalescent COVID-19 from the United States, Italy and Spain.

CDR3 length equals 15 residues. Trimming removed 5 bases from V and 0 bases from J, with 14 bases in between. Germline V gene sequence: CDR1 SGHVS, CDR2 FQNEAQ. Profiled with immunoSEQ multiplex PCR; TCRdb holds only in-frame clones, not every one. The sample lists about 40,000 clones; 87% were seen once. The rearrangement links TRBV7-8 to TRBJ2-7; no reliable D call. Sequences were obtained from peripheral blood. This receptor was taken from a man in his fifties or sixties with acute or convalescent COVID-19. In DNA form, the CDR3 reads TGTGCCAGCAGCCTACGGTCCTATGGCTCCTACGAGCAGTACTTC. Protein sequence: CASSLRSYGSYEQYF.